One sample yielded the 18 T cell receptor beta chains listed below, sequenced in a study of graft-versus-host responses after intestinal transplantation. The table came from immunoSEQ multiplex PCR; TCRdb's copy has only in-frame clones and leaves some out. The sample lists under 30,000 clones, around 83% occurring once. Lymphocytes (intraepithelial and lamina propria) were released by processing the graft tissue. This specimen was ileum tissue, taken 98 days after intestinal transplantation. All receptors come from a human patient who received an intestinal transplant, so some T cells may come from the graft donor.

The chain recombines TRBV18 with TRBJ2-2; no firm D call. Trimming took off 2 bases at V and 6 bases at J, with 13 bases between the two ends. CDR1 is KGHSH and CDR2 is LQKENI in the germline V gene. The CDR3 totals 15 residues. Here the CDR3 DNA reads TGTGCCAGCTCACCAACCCAAGCTTTTTCCGGGGAGCTGTTTTTT. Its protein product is CASSPTQAFSGELFF.

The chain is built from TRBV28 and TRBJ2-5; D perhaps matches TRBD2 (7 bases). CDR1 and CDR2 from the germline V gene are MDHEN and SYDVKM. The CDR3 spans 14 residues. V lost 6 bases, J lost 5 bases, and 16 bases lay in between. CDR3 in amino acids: CASRNPGGRETQYF. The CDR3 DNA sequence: TGTGCCAGCAGGAACCCCGGGGGGCGGGAGACCCAGTACTTC.

CDR3 coding DNA: TGTGCCAGCAGCTTAGCCCTCTCCTACGAGCAGTACTTC. Translating it yields CASSLALSYEQYF. The chain employs TRBV7-8 and TRBJ2-7, with D unresolved. Trimming cost V 0 bases and J 0 bases, with 3 bases left between them. This CDR3 is built from 13 residues. In germline, CDR1 is SGHVS, CDR2 FQNEAQ.

In DNA form, the CDR3 reads TGTGCCAGCAGTCCCTGGGGGTATTCTAGCACAGATACGCAGTATTTT. Translating it yields CASSPWGYSSTDTQYF. The chain recombines TRBV27 with TRBJ2-3; D is possibly TRBD1 or TRBD2 (5 bases each). The germline V gene has CDR1 MNHEY and CDR2 SMNVEV (reference sequence). The CDR3 extends over 16 amino acids. The V gene lost 5 bases and the J gene lost 0 bases, with 15 bases spanning the gap.

As DNA, the CDR3 is TGCGCCAGCAGCCAAGATGGTGACAGGGGAAACACCATATATTTT. Its protein is CASSQDGDRGNTIYF. This chain uses TRBV4-1 with TRBJ1-3, with D possibly matching TRBD1 (6 bases). V lost 0 bases and J lost 4, with 10 bases in between. Germline CDR1 MGHRA, CDR2 YSYEKL. The CDR3 is made up of 15 amino acids.

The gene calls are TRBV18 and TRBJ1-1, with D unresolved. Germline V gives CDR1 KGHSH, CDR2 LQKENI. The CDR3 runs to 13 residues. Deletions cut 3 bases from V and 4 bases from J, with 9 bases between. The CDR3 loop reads CASSPLPGTEAFF. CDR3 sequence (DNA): TGTGCCAGCTCACCCCTACCGGGCACTGAAGCTTTCTTT.

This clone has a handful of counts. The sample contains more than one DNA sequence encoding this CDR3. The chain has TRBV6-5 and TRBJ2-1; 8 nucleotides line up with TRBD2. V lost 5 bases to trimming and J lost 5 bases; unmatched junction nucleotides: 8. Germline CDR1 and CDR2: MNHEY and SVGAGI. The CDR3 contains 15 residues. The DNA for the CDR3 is TGTGCCAGCAGTCCGAGCGGGGGCCCCAACAATGAGCAGTTCTTC. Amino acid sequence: CASSPSGGPNNEQFF.

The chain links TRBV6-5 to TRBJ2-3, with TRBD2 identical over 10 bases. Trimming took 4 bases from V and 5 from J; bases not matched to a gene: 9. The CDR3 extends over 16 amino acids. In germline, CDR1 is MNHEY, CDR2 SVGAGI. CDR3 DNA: TGTGCCAGCAGTTCCCGAGCGGGGGGGCCAGGAGATACGCAGTATTTT. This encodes CASSSRAGGPGDTQYF.

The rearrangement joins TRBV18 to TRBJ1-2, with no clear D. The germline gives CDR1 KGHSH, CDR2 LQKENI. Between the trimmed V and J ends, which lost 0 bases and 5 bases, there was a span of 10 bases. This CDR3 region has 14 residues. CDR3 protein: CASSPPASLYGYTF. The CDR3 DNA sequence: TGTGCCAGCTCACCACCGGCCTCACTTTATGGCTACACCTTC.

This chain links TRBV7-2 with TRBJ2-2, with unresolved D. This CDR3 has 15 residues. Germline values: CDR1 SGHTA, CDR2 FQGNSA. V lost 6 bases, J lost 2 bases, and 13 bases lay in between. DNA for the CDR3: TGTGCCAGCAGTTACCGCGGTGGCAACACCGGGGAGCTGTTTTTT. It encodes CASSYRGGNTGELFF.

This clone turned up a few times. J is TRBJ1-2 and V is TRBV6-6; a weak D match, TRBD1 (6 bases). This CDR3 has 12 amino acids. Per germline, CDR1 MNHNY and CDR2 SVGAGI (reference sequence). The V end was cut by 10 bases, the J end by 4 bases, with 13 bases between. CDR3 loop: CAIGGQFYGYTF. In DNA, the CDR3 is TGTGCCATCGGAGGACAGTTCTATGGCTACACCTTC.

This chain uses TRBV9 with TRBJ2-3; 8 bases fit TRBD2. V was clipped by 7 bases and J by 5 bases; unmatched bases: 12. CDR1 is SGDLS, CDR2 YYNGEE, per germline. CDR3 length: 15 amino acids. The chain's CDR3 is CASGDSGGGEDTQYF. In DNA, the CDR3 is TGTGCCAGCGGAGACAGCGGGGGTGGTGAAGATACGCAGTATTTT. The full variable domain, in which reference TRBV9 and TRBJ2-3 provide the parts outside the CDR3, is DSGVTQTPKHLITATGQRVTLRCSPRSGDLSVYWYQQSLDQGLQFLIQYYNGEERAKGNILERFSAQQFPDLHSELNLSSLELGDSALYFCASGDSGGGEDTQYFGPGTRLTVL.

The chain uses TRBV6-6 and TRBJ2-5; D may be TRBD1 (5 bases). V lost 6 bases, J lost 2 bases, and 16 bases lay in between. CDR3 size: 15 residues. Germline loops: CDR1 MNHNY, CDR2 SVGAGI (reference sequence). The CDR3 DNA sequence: TGTGCCAGCAGCACCAAAGGGGCCACTCAAGAGACCCAGTACTTC. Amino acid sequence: CASSTKGATQETQYF.

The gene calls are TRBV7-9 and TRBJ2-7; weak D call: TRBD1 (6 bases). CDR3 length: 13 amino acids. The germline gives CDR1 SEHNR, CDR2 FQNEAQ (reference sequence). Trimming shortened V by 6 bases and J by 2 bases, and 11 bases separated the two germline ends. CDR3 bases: TGTGCCAGCAGTTACGGACAGCCCTACGAGCAGTACTTC. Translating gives CASSYGQPYEQYF.

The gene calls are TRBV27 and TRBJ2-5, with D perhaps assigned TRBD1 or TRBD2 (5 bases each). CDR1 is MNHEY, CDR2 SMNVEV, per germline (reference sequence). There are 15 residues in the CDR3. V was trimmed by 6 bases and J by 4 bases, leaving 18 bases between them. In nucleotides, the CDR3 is TGTGCCAGCAGCTCTCAAGGGGAGATGCTAGAGACCCAGTACTTC. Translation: CASSSQGEMLETQYF.

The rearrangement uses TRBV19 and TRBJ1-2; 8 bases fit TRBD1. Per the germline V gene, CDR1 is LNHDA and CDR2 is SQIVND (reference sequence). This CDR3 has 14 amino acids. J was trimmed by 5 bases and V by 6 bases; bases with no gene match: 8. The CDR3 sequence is CASSATGGNYGYTF. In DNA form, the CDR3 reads TGTGCCAGTAGCGCTACAGGGGGAAATTATGGCTACACCTTC.

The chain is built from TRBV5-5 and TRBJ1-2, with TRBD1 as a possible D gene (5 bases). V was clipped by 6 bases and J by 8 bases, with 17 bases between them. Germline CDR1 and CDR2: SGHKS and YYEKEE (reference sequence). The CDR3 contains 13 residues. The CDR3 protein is CASIATAPGGYTF. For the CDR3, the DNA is TGTGCCAGCATCGCGACAGCACCGGGGGGCTACACCTTC.

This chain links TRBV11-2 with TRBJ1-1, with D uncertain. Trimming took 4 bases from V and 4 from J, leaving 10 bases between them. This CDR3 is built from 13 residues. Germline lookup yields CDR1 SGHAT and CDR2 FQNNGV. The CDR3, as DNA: TGTGCCAGCAGCTCCAACCTAGCCACTGAAGCTTTCTTT. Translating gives CASSSNLATEAFF.